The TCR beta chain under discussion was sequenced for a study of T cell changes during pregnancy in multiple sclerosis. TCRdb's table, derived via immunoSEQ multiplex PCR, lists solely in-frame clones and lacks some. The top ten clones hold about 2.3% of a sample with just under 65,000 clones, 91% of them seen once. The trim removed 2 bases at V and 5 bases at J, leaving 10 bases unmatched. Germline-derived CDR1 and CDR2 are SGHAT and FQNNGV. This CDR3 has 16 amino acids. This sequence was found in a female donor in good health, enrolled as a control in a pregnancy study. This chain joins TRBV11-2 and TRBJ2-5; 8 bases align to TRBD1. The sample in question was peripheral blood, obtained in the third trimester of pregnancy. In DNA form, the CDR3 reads TGTGCCAGCAGCTTATCCGAGACAGGGGCGTGGGAGACCCAGTACTTC. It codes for CASSLSETGAWETQYF.